The 17 T cell receptor beta chains below come from one sample, sequenced in a study of beta chain features in type 1 diabetes (dated by TCRdb to about 2018). Overall study results and their limits: In all four CD4+ subsets, TCRB CDR3 length was moderately but significantly shorter in type 1 diabetes patients.

Libraries were made using the immunoSEQ multiplex PCR assay. The entire isolated RNA was reverse transcribed using the High Capacity cDNA Reverse Transcription Kit, and thus expressed TCRB transcripts were sequenced. TCRdb carries this immuneACCESS record with in-frame sequences only. Its versions omit some clonotypes, under half of them owing to an unresolved V gene in the studies checked, with the rest unexplained. In all, the sample holds approximately 260,000 clones, and 24% of those were seen once. Jointly, the top ten make up around 0.011% of the sample. Which antigens these TCRs recognize remains unknown. The material sequenced was naive CD4+ T cells from blood. The sample's cell subset or site label, decoded: true naive CD4+ T cells. The receptor source for this set is a young woman with type 1 diabetes.

The chain joins TRBV7-9 to TRBJ2-5, with TRBD2 matching over 7 bases. The CDR3 contains 17 residues. Trimming at V came to 2 bases and at J to 3 bases, leaving 12 bases not matched to a gene. CDR1 and CDR2 (germline): SEHNR, FQNEAQ (reference sequence). CDR3 bases: TGTGCCAGCAGCTTAAGGAGGGCGGGAGCCTCAAAAGAGACCCAGTACTTC. This encodes CASSLRRAGASKETQYF.

Only a few counts were recorded for this clone. CDR3: CASSPHRVPNNEQFF. CDR3 DNA sequence: TGTGCCAGTAGTCCACACAGGGTCCCCAACAATGAGCAGTTCTTC. The V gene is TRBV19, the J gene TRBJ2-1; TRBD1 might be the D (6 bases). The length of the CDR3 is 15 residues. Trimming left V 5 bases short and J 5 bases short, with 16 bases between. CDR1 and CDR2 (germline): LNHDA, SQIVND (reference sequence).

This clone appeared a few times. The chain has TRBV7-6 and TRBJ2-7, with TRBD2 identical over 8 bases. The CDR3 runs to 16 residues. Germline V CDR1 and CDR2: SGHVS, FNYEAQ. The J segment lost 4 bases and the V segment lost 1 base, leaving 9 bases of the junction unmatched. CDR3 DNA: TGTGCCAGCAGCTTAGTAGTGGGCGGGAGGTCGTACGAGCAGTACTTC. Translating it yields CASSLVVGGRSYEQYF.

This clone occurred a few times. The V gene is TRBV9, the J gene TRBJ1-3, with D uncertain. With 0 bases removed from V and 0 bases from J, the gap between germline ends came to 13 bases. The CDR3 totals 17 residues. The germline gives CDR1 SGDLS, CDR2 YYNGEE. CDR3 in amino acids: CASSVDGGGPSGNTIYF. The CDR3 nucleotides read TGTGCCAGCAGCGTAGATGGCGGAGGGCCCTCTGGAAACACCATATATTTT. Combining the CDR3 with reference TRBV9 and TRBJ1-3 gives the whole variable domain DSGVTQTPKHLITATGQRVTLRCSPRSGDLSVYWYQQSLDQGLQFLIQYYNGEERAKGNILERFSAQQFPDLHSELNLSSLELGDSALYFCASSVDGGGPSGNTIYFGEGSWLTVV.

This clone was seen a handful of times. The CDR3 DNA sequence: TGCGCCAGCAGTGGGACTAGCGGGACCGAGCAGTACTTC. Amino acids: CASSGTSGTEQYF. V and J are TRBV5-1 and TRBJ2-7; 13 nucleotides align to TRBD2. This CDR3 has 13 residues. V shed 5 bases and J 6 bases; nucleotides not matched to a gene: 2. Germline loops: CDR1 SGHRS, CDR2 YFSETQ.

This clone was seen more than once but under ten times. The V gene is TRBV28, the J gene TRBJ1-2, with TRBD1 as a possible D gene (6 bases). There are 12 residues in the CDR3. Germline CDR1 reads MDHEN; CDR2 reads SYDVKM. V shed 7 bases and J shed 3 bases, with 9 bases lying between them. For the CDR3, the DNA is TGTGCCAGCAACGGACAGCACTATGGCTACACCTTC. Translating gives CASNGQHYGYTF.

In its sample, this clone was seen a few times. The same CDR3 also results from other DNA sequences found in this sample. The chain links TRBV18 to TRBJ1-2, with TRBD1 matching 7 bases. CDR1 and CDR2 from the germline V gene are KGHSH and LQKENI. V was pared by 3 bases and J by 4 bases, with 2 bases of the junction left unmatched. The CDR3 covers 13 residues. The CDR3 DNA is TGTGCCAGCTCACCCGACAGGGCCTATGGCTACACCTTC. It encodes CASSPDRAYGYTF.

The table lists this clone with a few counts. This chain uses TRBV2 with TRBJ2-1; 11 bases map to TRBD2. The CDR3 runs 13 residues. Trimming removed 7 bases from V and 7 bases from J; junction bases left unmatched: 3. The germline CDR1 and CDR2 sequences are SNHLY and FYNNEI. CDR3 sequence (DNA): TGTGCCAGCACGGCTAGCGGGAGGAATGAGCAGTTCTTC. Translation: CASTASGRNEQFF.

This rearrangement joins TRBV2 to TRBJ1-2; 7 positions match TRBD1. The J segment lost 2 bases and the V segment lost 6 bases, leaving 6 bases of the junction unmatched. CDR3 length equals 14 residues. Per the germline V gene, CDR1 is SNHLY and CDR2 is FYNNEI. Here the CDR3 DNA reads TGTGCCAGCAGGGGACAGACAATCAACTATGGCTACACCTTC. It is translated as CASRGQTINYGYTF.

In its sample, this clone was seen a few times. V and J are TRBV30 and TRBJ2-5; 7 positions agree with TRBD1. Per the germline V gene, CDR1 is GTSNPN and CDR2 is SVGIG (reference sequence). The CDR3 covers 13 residues. The J segment lost 5 bases and the V segment lost 1 base, leaving 4 bases of the junction unmatched. The CDR3 spells CAWSAQGSETQYF. The CDR3 bases are TGTGCCTGGAGTGCACAGGGGAGCGAGACCCAGTACTTC. Complete variable domain (other parts from reference TRBV30 and TRBJ2-5): SQTIHQWPATLVQPVGSPLSLECTVEGTSNPNLYWYRQAAGRGLQLLFYSVGIGQISSEVPQNLSASRPQDRQFILSSKKLLLSDSGFYLCAWSAQGSETQYFGPGTRLLVL.

This clone was detected a few times. The V call is TRBV5-6, the J call TRBJ2-5; 8 bases align to TRBD1. CDR3 length: 15 amino acids. The germline gives CDR1 SGHDT, CDR2 YYEEEE. The junction had 13 bases not matched to a gene; V was cut back by 7 bases and J by 5 bases. CDR3 coding DNA: TGTGCCAGCCTAGACAGGGGAGGCCCTGGGGAGACCCAGTACTTC. This encodes CASLDRGGPGETQYF.

This clone was detected only a few times. This rearrangement joins TRBV7-2 to TRBJ1-2, with D tentatively TRBD1 (5 bases). Germline V lookup: CDR1 SGHTA, CDR2 FQGNSA. The CDR3 totals 14 residues. The V gene lost 1 base and the J gene lost 8 bases, with 14 bases spanning the gap. CDR3: CASSLGQMNMGYTF. The CDR3 DNA follows: TGTGCCAGCAGCTTAGGACAGATGAATATGGGCTACACCTTC.

This clone was found a few times. The chain combines TRBV6-5 with TRBJ2-7; a possible D gene is TRBD2 (6 bases). Germline assignment: CDR1 MNHEY and CDR2 SVGAGI. The CDR3 is made up of 11 amino acids. The V end was cut by 8 bases, the J end by 6 bases, with 11 bases between. CDR3 coding DNA: TGTGCCAGCGGAGAGGGAGGCGAGCAGTACTTC. Its protein is CASGEGGEQYF.

The gene calls are TRBV7-2 and TRBJ1-2, with 8 nucleotides matching TRBD1. This CDR3 region has 13 residues. Unmatched junction bases numbered 4, after V lost 5 bases and J lost 5 bases. Germline V gene lookup returns CDR1 SGHTA and CDR2 FQGNSA. CDR3 nucleotides: TGTGCCAGCAGCCCCGGGACAGGTTATGGCTACACCTTC. It yields the protein CASSPGTGYGYTF.

This clone was picked up a small number of times. The chain employs TRBV5-4 and TRBJ2-7, with D perhaps TRBD2 (6 bases). CDR3 length: 15 amino acids. Trimming stripped 0 bases from V and 6 bases from J, with 16 bases between. The germline V gene encodes CDR1 SGHNT and CDR2 YYREEE (reference sequence). The CDR3 loop is CASSLAGDWSGEQYF. The CDR3, as DNA: TGTGCCAGCAGCTTGGCGGGGGACTGGTCTGGCGAGCAGTACTTC.

CDR3 loop: CASSFTVYNEQFF. CDR3 sequence (DNA): TGCGCCAGCAGCTTCACGGTCTACAATGAGCAGTTCTTC. The J gene is TRBJ2-1, the V gene TRBV5-1; no clear D. Trimming pared 2 bases from V and 3 bases from J, leaving 6 bases between. Germline V gene lookup returns CDR1 SGHRS and CDR2 YFSETQ. The CDR3 spans 13 residues.

This clone was seen more than once but under ten times. The chain links TRBV21-1 to TRBJ2-1; the table names TRBD2, a call not compared with the DNA. TRBV21-1 is noted as a pseudogene. The CDR3 length is 16 residues. The CDR3 DNA reads as TGTGCCAGCAGCAGGGCTAGCGGGAGCTCCTACAATGAGCAGTTCTTC. Encoded protein: CASSRASGSSYNEQFF.